The present T cell receptor beta chain was sequenced within a study of PD-1 blockade in classical Hodgkin lymphoma. General study results and limits: A significant rise in TCR diversity by C4D1 was seen for CD4+ but not CD8+ cells. As was reported, newly diagnosed patients showed lower baseline TCR diversity than healthy donors did.

Patients all relapsed after autologous stem cell transplantation, and there was variation in brentuximab vedotin exposure. As regards this clone: Its antigen remains unknown.

The germline CDR1 and CDR2 sequences are SGHNT and YYREEE (reference sequence). This CDR3 has 11 residues. The ends were cut back, 5 bases at V and 3 bases at J, with 4 bases in the middle. The protocol was immunoSEQ multiplex PCR, while the TCRdb copy is restricted to in-frame clones and leaves out a portion. This repertoire shows 7,000 to 7,500 clones, 77% found once; its top ten account for roughly 33%. This clonotype was sampled from a human donor with classical Hodgkin lymphoma. The source was peripheral blood mononuclear cells (PBMCs), collected before the second cycle of nivolumab. The chain combines TRBV5-4 with TRBJ2-3, with unresolved D. This chain's CDR3 is CASSLTDTQYF. CDR3 sequence (DNA): TGTGCCAGCAGTCTTACAGATACGCAGTATTTT.